The subject of this entry is one T cell receptor (beta chain). Antigen unknown. TCRbeta library preparation incorporated unique molecular identifiers. TCRdb analysed the PCR reads with MiXCR anew, one entry per CDR3 protein. The sample yields about 830,000 distinct CDR3 sequences, about 16% seen once. This sample stems from a study of T-cell reconstitution after alpha-beta-depleted transplantation in children. Study-wide findings and caveats: Alpha-beta T cells about two months after transplant reportedly derived from several hundred expanded graft clones. Surviving recipient cells, namely T cells and thymic progenitors, were the source of high day-60 TCRbeta diversity in some patients. T-cell counts and diversity at one year following transplant were attributed mainly to newly produced T cells.

After removal of 6 bases from V and 9 bases from J, the junction contained 6 bases not matched to a gene. The CDR3 contains 15 residues. CDR1 and CDR2 from the germline V gene are SEHNR and FQNEAQ (reference sequence). The sample was PBMCs, mostly from graft donor cells, taken 360 days after TCRalphabeta/CD19-depleted stem cell transplant. V usage is TRBV7-9 and J usage is TRBJ2-1, with 15 positions matching TRBD2. The sequence derives from a male patient between 10 and 17 years old who had a stem cell transplant for acute lymphoblastic leukemia, so the T cells may come from the graft donor. Here the CDR3 DNA reads TGTGCCAGCAGTTCACCGGGACTAGCGGGAGGTGAGCAGTTCTTC. Translating gives CASSSPGLAGGEQFF.